Presented here are 6 T cell receptor beta chains from one specimen sequenced in a study of blood T cell repertoires in COVID-19. Repertoires were generated with immunoSEQ multiplex PCR, while TCRdb's copy carries only in-frame clones and drops some. The table has over 30,000 clones, over 75% seen once; the top ten hold around 40%. The source material was peripheral blood. Receptors originate from a man older than 75 with active or convalescent COVID-19.

The DNA for the CDR3 is TGTGCCTGGAGTTCAGGGGCAGGGGGCTTTTTAACCGAGTCGAACGAGCAGTACTTC. As protein: CAWSSGAGGFLTESNEQYF. The chain combines TRBV30 with TRBJ2-7, with 8 positions matching TRBD1. V lost 2 bases to trimming and J lost 5 bases; unmatched junction nucleotides: 23. CDR1 and CDR2 from the germline V gene are GTSNPN and SVGIG (reference sequence). This CDR3 spans 19 amino acids. Filled out from reference TRBV30 and TRBJ2-7, the complete variable domain reads SQTIHQWPATLVQPVGSPLSLECTVEGTSNPNLYWYRQAAGRGLQLLFYSVGIGQISSEVPQNLSASRPQDRQFILSSKKLLLSDSGFYLCAWSSGAGGFLTESNEQYFGPGTRLTVT.

V usage is TRBV5-6 and J usage is TRBJ1-5; TRBD1 aligns across 10 bases. This CDR3 comprises 16 residues. With 2 bases clipped from V and 9 bases from J, the junction kept 11 bases outside the gene matches. Per the germline V gene, CDR1 is SGHDT and CDR2 is YYEEEE. The CDR3 loop is CASSFGDRGSGMPQHF. CDR3 bases: TGTGCCAGCAGCTTTGGGGACAGGGGTTCAGGTATGCCCCAGCATTTT. Full variable domain (rest looked up from reference TRBV5-6 and TRBJ1-5): DAGVTQSPTHLIKTRGQQVTLRCSPKSGHDTVSWYQQALGQGPQFIFQYYEEEERQRGNFPDRFSGHQFPNYSSELNVNALLLGDSALYLCASSFGDRGSGMPQHFGDGTRLSIL.

The table lists this clone with a count of one. The chain has TRBV7-6 and TRBJ2-5; TRBD2 aligns across 16 bases. Losses at the gene ends were 4 bases for V and 1 base for J; bases not matched to a gene: 3. The CDR3 loop spans 17 amino acids. The germline V gene has CDR1 SGHVS and CDR2 FNYEAQ. This chain's CDR3 is CASSSGLAGGPQETQYF. The CDR3 coding sequence is TGTGCCAGCAGCTCGGGACTAGCGGGGGGGCCCCAAGAGACCCAGTACTTC.

V is TRBV12-3 or TRBV12-4 and J is TRBJ2-2; D is uncertain. The CDR3 covers 12 residues. Trimming removed 4 bases from V and 5 bases from J, with 5 bases in between. The CDR3: CASSSQTGELFF. CDR3 DNA: TGTGCCAGCAGTTCGCAGACCGGGGAGCTGTTTTTT.

This chain uses TRBV24-1 with TRBJ2-1, with 10 positions matching TRBD1. The CDR3 runs to 16 residues. In germline, CDR1 is KGHDR, CDR2 SFDVKD. J gave up 7 bases and V 4 bases, and 9 bases lay outside the gene matches. The CDR3 coding sequence is TGTGCCACCAGTGACCTCTCGACAGGGGGCAGAAATGAGCAGTTCTTC. As protein: CATSDLSTGGRNEQFF.

The J gene is TRBJ2-6, the V gene TRBV4-1; no definite D call. V was clipped by 2 bases and J by 1 base, with 3 bases between them. This CDR3 is built from 14 residues. CDR1 MGHRA and CDR2 YSYEKL come from the germline V gene. CDR3 region: CASSQISGANVLTF. Here the CDR3 DNA reads TGCGCCAGCAGCCAAATATCTGGGGCCAACGTCCTGACTTTC.